These 17 T cell receptor beta chains share one sample of origin, sequenced in a study of blood T cell repertoires in COVID-19. Sequenced by immunoSEQ multiplex PCR; TCRdb stores in-frame clones only, minus some. Here the sample spans approximately 290,000 clones, about 88% being singletons. The sequenced sample was peripheral blood. The receptor set was obtained from a woman aged 60 to 75 with acute or convalescent COVID-19.

J is TRBJ1-5 and V is TRBV7-3; D unclear. Germline CDR1 SGHTA, CDR2 FQGTGA. V was trimmed by 6 bases and J by 3 bases, leaving 18 bases between them. The CDR3 consists of 16 residues. This CDR3 reads CASRVVPGGVNQPQHF. CDR3 DNA: TGTGCCAGCAGAGTCGTACCCGGAGGAGTCAATCAGCCCCAGCATTTT.

The chain recombines TRBV5-5 with TRBJ2-1; TRBD2 aligns across 12 bases. With 4 bases clipped from V and 6 bases from J, the junction kept 5 bases outside the gene matches. Germline CDR1 SGHKS, CDR2 YYEKEE (reference sequence). The CDR3 sequence is 15 residues long. CDR3 residues: CASSRTSGGTNEQFF. As DNA, the CDR3 is TGTGCCAGCAGCCGAACTAGCGGGGGGACCAATGAGCAGTTCTTC.

This sequence joins TRBV5-5 and TRBJ2-3; 8 positions match TRBD1. V trimming: 0 bases; J trimming: 5 bases; junction bases outside the gene matches: 5. The germline CDR1 and CDR2 sequences are SGHKS and YYEKEE (reference sequence). CDR3 length: 15 amino acids. The CDR3 here is CASSLGQGYGDTQYF. CDR3 coding DNA: TGTGCCAGCAGCTTGGGACAGGGGTATGGAGATACGCAGTATTTT. Variable domain in full (rest from reference TRBV5-5 and TRBJ2-3): DAGVTQSPTHLIKTRGQQVTLRCSPISGHKSVSWYQQVLGQGPQFIFQYYEKEERGRGNFPDRFSARQFPNYSSELNVNALLLGDSALYLCASSLGQGYGDTQYFGPGTRLTVL.

The rearrangement joins TRBV5-4 to TRBJ1-1; 9 nucleotides match TRBD1. The CDR3 contains 13 residues. CDR1 is SGHNT and CDR2 is YYREEE in the germline V gene (reference sequence). Losses at the gene ends were 0 bases for V and 7 bases for J; bases not matched to a gene: 1. The CDR3 sequence is CASSLDRGHEAFF. The CDR3 coding sequence is TGTGCCAGCAGCTTGGACAGGGGGCATGAAGCTTTCTTT.

The genes are TRBV5-3 and TRBJ1-2; the match to TRBD1 covers 7 bases. TRBV5-3 is noted as an ORF with a role that remains uncertain. Germline trimming cut 4 bases from V and 6 bases from J; bases unmatched to any gene: 12. This CDR3 has 15 residues. The DNA of the CDR3 is TGTGCCAGAAGCCGAAATACGACAGGGTATAATGGCTACACCTTC. It is translated as CARSRNTTGYNGYTF.

V is TRBV3-1 (or the pseudogene TRBV3-2) and J is TRBJ2-5; D remains unclear. Germline-derived CDR1 and CDR2 are LGHDT and YNNKEL (reference sequence). Deletions cut 6 bases from V and 4 bases from J, with 9 bases between. The length of the CDR3 is 12 residues. CDR3 sequence reads: CASRPYGETQYF. DNA of the CDR3: TGTGCCAGCAGACCATACGGAGAGACCCAGTACTTC.

V and J are TRBV9 and TRBJ1-6; D may be TRBD1 (6 bases). This CDR3 contains 15 residues. With 4 bases removed from V and 3 bases from J, the gap between germline ends came to 11 bases. CDR1 and CDR2 (germline): SGDLS, YYNGEE. The CDR3 sequence: CASSPEGGYNSPLHF. The CDR3, as DNA: TGTGCCAGCAGCCCGGAAGGGGGCTATAATTCACCCCTCCACTTT.

The V and J genes are TRBV6-5 and TRBJ1-1, with TRBD1 matching 8 bases. Germline CDR1 is MNHEY and CDR2 is SVGAGI. The CDR3 is 15 amino acids. Trimming cost V 6 bases and J 5 bases; bases outside gene matches: 11. In DNA, the CDR3 is TGTGCCAGCAGCCCCCGGCAGGGGGCGCCGACTGAAGCTTTCTTT. Amino acids: CASSPRQGAPTEAFF.

The chain recombines TRBV2 with TRBJ1-4; 9 positions agree with TRBD1. CDR1 SNHLY and CDR2 FYNNEI come from the germline V gene. The CDR3 consists of 14 residues. Losses at the gene ends were 7 bases for V and 2 bases for J; bases not matched to a gene: 2. CDR3 DNA sequence: TGTGCCAGCACACAGGGGGCGACTAATGAAAAACTGTTTTTT. Translation gives CASTQGATNEKLFF.

This chain uses TRBV12-3 or TRBV12-4 with TRBJ2-3; TRBD1 might be the D (6 bases). The germline V and J ends were trimmed by 6 bases and 2 bases, with 9 bases remaining between them. There are 13 residues in the CDR3. In DNA form, the CDR3 reads TGTGCCAGCAGAAGGACAGACACAGATACGCAGTATTTT. Residues: CASRRTDTDTQYF.

The chain's CDR3 is CASSQDVHYEQYF. CDR3 nucleotide sequence: TGCGCCAGCAGCCAAGATGTACACTACGAGCAGTACTTC. The chain recombines TRBV4-3 with TRBJ2-7, with D uncertain. Looked up from germline, CDR1 is LGHNA and CDR2 is YSLEER. The V end lost 0 bases, the J end lost 3 bases, and 6 bases lay between the germline ends. CDR3 size: 13 residues.

The chain joins TRBV5-4 to TRBJ2-7; TRBD1 matches 7 bases. After removal of 4 bases from V and 7 bases from J, the junction contained 11 bases not matched to a gene. From germline, CDR1 is SGHNT and CDR2 YYREEE (reference sequence). CDR3 size: 14 residues. The CDR3 coding sequence is TGTGCCAGCAGCGCCGGGACAGAGCTACTAGAGCAGTACTTC. Its protein product is CASSAGTELLEQYF.

The rearrangement uses TRBV6-5 and TRBJ1-6; D call uncertain. This CDR3 region has 15 residues. The ends were cut back, 0 bases at V and 2 bases at J, with 5 bases in the middle. Germline CDR1 and CDR2: MNHEY and SVGAGI. The chain's CDR3 is CASSYSGTYNSPLHF. CDR3 nucleotides: TGTGCCAGCAGTTACTCTGGCACCTATAATTCACCCCTCCACTTT.

V and J are TRBV5-6 and TRBJ2-1, with 8 bases identical to TRBD1. Germline loops: CDR1 SGHDT, CDR2 YYEEEE. The CDR3 extends over 16 amino acids. Trimming removed 4 bases from V and 6 bases from J; junction bases left unmatched: 12. The DNA for the CDR3 is TGTGCCAGCAGCCAAACGGTCCCCAGGGGGCCCAATGAGCAGTTCTTC. Protein product: CASSQTVPRGPNEQFF. Complete variable domain (other parts from reference TRBV5-6 and TRBJ2-1): DAGVTQSPTHLIKTRGQQVTLRCSPKSGHDTVSWYQQALGQGPQFIFQYYEEEERQRGNFPDRFSGHQFPNYSSELNVNALLLGDSALYLCASSQTVPRGPNEQFFGPGTRLTVL.

In the case of this clone: Within the sample, other DNA sequences also encode this same CDR3. The CDR3 DNA reads as TGCGCCAGCAGCCCAGGGACTAGCGGGTACGAGCAGTACTTC. Its protein product is CASSPGTSGYEQYF. The J gene is TRBJ2-7, the V gene TRBV5-1, with TRBD2 matching over 12 bases. Germline V gives CDR1 SGHRS, CDR2 YFSETQ. The length of the CDR3 is 14 residues. Trimming took 4 bases from V and 4 from J; bases not matched to a gene: 3.

Here the CDR3 DNA reads TGTGCCAGCACCCCGACAGCATTTAATCGCGGCGCTGGAAACACCATATATTTT. It is translated as CASTPTAFNRGAGNTIYF. V usage is TRBV27 and J usage is TRBJ1-3, with D perhaps matching TRBD1 (5 bases). V lost 7 bases and J 2 bases, leaving 24 bases between the germline ends. The germline gives CDR1 MNHEY, CDR2 SMNVEV (reference sequence). The CDR3 length is 18 residues.

This clone was counted once. The chain links TRBV27 to TRBJ2-7; 10 bases are shared with TRBD1. This CDR3 comprises 15 residues. Per germline, CDR1 MNHEY and CDR2 SMNVEV (reference sequence). V shed 8 bases and J 0 bases; nucleotides not matched to a gene: 7. DNA for the CDR3: TGTGCCAGCGCCGGGGGACAGGGGAGCTCCTACGAGCAGTACTTC. It specifies CASAGGQGSSYEQYF.